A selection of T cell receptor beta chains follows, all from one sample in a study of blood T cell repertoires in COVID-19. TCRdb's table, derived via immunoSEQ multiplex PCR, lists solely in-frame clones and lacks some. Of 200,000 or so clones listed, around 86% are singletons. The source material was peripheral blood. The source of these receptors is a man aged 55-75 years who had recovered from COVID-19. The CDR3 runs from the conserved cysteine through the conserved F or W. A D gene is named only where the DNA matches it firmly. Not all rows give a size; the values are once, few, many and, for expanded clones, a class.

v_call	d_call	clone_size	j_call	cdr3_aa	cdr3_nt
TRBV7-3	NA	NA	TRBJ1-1	CASSQGGVRNTEAFF	TGTGCCAGCAGCCAAGGGGGTGTGCGGAACACTGAAGCTTTCTTT
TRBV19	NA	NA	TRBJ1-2	CASRSQGVYGYTF	TGTGCCAGCCGATCACAGGGTGTCTATGGCTACACCTTC
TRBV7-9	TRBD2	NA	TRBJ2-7	CASSSLTSREQYF	TGTGCCAGCAGCTCCTTGACTAGCAGAGAGCAGTACTTC
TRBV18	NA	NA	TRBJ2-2	CASSTDTVPNTGELFF	TGTGCCAGCTCAACCGACACGGTTCCGAACACCGGGGAGCTGTTTTTT
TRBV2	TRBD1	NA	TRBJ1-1	CASSEGRQGLGSEAFF	TGTGCCAGCAGTGAAGGGAGACAGGGATTGGGATCTGAAGCTTTCTTT
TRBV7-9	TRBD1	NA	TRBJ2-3	CASSSDRATDTQYF	TGTGCCAGCAGCTCCGACAGGGCCACAGATACGCAGTATTTT
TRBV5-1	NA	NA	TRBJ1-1	CASSVIQGAEAFF	TGCGCCAGCAGCGTTATACAGGGCGCTGAAGCTTTCTTT
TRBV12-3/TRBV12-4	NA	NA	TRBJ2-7	CASSLGNGGEQYF	TGTGCCAGCAGTTTGGGAAACGGAGGCGAGCAGTACTTC
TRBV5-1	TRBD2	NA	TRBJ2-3	CASSLALLAGGFTDTQYF	TGCGCCAGCAGCTTGGCCCTGCTAGCGGGGGGCTTCACAGATACGCAGTATTTT
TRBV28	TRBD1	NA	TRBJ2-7	CASSSPGGQAYEQYF	TGTGCCAGCAGTTCCCCCGGGGGACAGGCCTACGAGCAGTACTTC
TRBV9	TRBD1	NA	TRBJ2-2	CASSPRTGGGSGELFF	TGTGCCAGCAGCCCTCGGACAGGGGGCGGGTCCGGGGAGCTGTTTTTT
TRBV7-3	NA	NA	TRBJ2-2	CASSPDYSTGELFF	TGTGCCAGCAGCCCTGACTATTCCACCGGGGAGCTGTTTTTT
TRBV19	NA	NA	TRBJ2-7	CASSPGTPSSYEQYF	TGTGCCAGTAGTCCCGGGACACCGAGCTCCTACGAGCAGTACTTC
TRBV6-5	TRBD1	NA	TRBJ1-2	CASSLPETGTYGYTF	TGTGCCAGCAGTCTACCCGAGACAGGGACCTATGGCTACACCTTC
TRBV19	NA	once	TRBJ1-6	CASKDRQNSPLHF	TGTGCCAGTAAAGACAGACAGAATTCACCCCTCCACTTT
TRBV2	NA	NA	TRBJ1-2	CASSGGSIHHTF	TGTGCCAGCAGTGGTGGCTCAATCCACCACACCTTC
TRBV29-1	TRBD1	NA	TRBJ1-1	CSTHGRGQGDTEAFF	TGCAGCACCCATGGTCGGGGACAGGGAGACACTGAAGCTTTCTTT
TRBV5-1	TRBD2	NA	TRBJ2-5	CASSTGRLAGAQETQYF	TGCGCCAGCAGCACAGGGAGACTAGCGGGGGCTCAAGAGACCCAGTACTTC
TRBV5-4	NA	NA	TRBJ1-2	CASSLDRNYGYTF	TGTGCCAGCAGCTTGGACAGAAACTATGGCTACACCTTC
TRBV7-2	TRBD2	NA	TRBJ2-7	CASSLGGSRYEQYF	TGTGCCAGCAGCTTAGGCGGGAGCAGGTACGAGCAGTACTTC
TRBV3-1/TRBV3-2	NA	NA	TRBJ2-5	CASSSRNAGNGNQYF	TGTGCCAGCAGCTCCCGGAACGCCGGTAACGGGAACCAGTACTTC
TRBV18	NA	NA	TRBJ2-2	CASSPTTGNTGELFF	TGTGCCAGCTCACCGACGACAGGGAACACCGGGGAGCTGTTTTTT